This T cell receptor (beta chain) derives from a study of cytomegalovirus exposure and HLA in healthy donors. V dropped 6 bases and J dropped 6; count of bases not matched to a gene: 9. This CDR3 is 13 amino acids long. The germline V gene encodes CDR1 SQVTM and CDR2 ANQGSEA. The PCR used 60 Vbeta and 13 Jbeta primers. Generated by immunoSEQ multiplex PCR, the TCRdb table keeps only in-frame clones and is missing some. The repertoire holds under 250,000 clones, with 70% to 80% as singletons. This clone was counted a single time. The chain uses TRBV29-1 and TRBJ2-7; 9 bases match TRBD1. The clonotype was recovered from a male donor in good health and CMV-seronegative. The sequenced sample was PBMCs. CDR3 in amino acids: CSVGPGTGFEQYF. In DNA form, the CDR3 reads TGCAGCGTGGGCCCCGGGACAGGGTTCGAGCAGTACTTC.